The next 30 T cell receptor beta chains were all read from a single sample in a study of blood T cell repertoires in COVID-19. Sequencing used immunoSEQ multiplex PCR; TCRdb keeps in-frame clones, though not all of them. The data hold roughly 170,000 clones, with around two thirds observed a single time. The specimen sequenced was peripheral blood. Receptor source: a woman of 80 years or more with acute or convalescent COVID-19.

This chain joins TRBV7-2 and TRBJ2-7; the match to TRBD2 covers 9 bases. J was trimmed by 2 bases and V by 5 bases; bases with no gene match: 4. This CDR3 spans 14 amino acids. Germline V CDR1 and CDR2: SGHTA, FQGNSA. The chain's CDR3 is CASSPTSGTYEQYF. The CDR3 nucleotides are TGTGCCAGCAGCCCGACTAGCGGAACCTACGAGCAGTACTTC.

The gene calls are TRBV6-2 or TRBV6-3 and TRBJ1-2, with D tentatively TRBD1 (5 bases). Per germline, CDR1 MNHEY and CDR2 SVGEGT. The length of the CDR3 is 14 residues. The V end was cut by 2 bases, the J end by 4 bases, with 11 bases between. The CDR3 loop is CASSYAERGYGYTF. CDR3 sequence (DNA): TGTGCCAGCAGTTACGCGGAAAGGGGCTATGGCTACACCTTC.

The chain uses TRBV28 and TRBJ2-3, with D possibly TRBD1 on 7 matching bases. Trimming took off 8 bases at V and 0 bases at J, with 24 bases between the two ends. Germline V gene data show CDR1 as MDHEN and CDR2 as SYDVKM. CDR3 length: 18 amino acids. CDR3 loop: CASQGGSETTPSTDTQYF. The CDR3 DNA is TGTGCCAGCCAGGGGGGTAGCGAGACCACCCCTAGCACAGATACGCAGTATTTT.

The sample holds a few counts of this clone. The V call is TRBV13, the J call TRBJ2-7; 7 positions agree with TRBD2. The V and J ends lost 3 bases and 6 bases, in that order; junction bases with no gene match: 8. CDR3 length: 14 amino acids. CDR1 PRHDT and CDR2 FYEKMQ come from the germline V gene (reference sequence). CDR3 bases: TGTGCCAGCAGCTTTGGGAGGGTATTGGGCGAGCAGTACTTC. Translating it yields CASSFGRVLGEQYF.

The sample holds one count of this clone. This chain uses TRBV5-4 with TRBJ2-7, with 10 bases fitting TRBD2. V trimming: 1 base; J trimming: 3 bases; junction bases outside the gene matches: 4. Germline CDR1 SGHNT, CDR2 YYREEE (reference sequence). The CDR3 loop spans 15 amino acids. In nucleotides, the CDR3 is TGTGCCAGCAGCTTGTTAGCGGGAGGCATCTACGAGCAGTACTTC. Translated, it gives CASSLLAGGIYEQYF.

The table lists this clone with a few counts. The chain links TRBV9 to TRBJ1-2; D not resolved. CDR1 and CDR2 (germline): SGDLS, YYNGEE. With 4 bases removed from V and 8 bases from J, the gap between germline ends came to 15 bases. The CDR3 runs to 13 residues. CDR3 in amino acids: CASSLQTGRGYTF. As DNA, the CDR3 is TGTGCCAGCAGCCTTCAGACCGGGAGGGGCTACACCTTC.

This chain joins TRBV2 and TRBJ1-5; 8 bases fit TRBD1. V gave up 3 bases and J gave up 6 bases; unmatched junction bases: 16. Germline V CDR1 and CDR2: SNHLY, FYNNEI. This CDR3 contains 18 residues. CDR3 nucleotide sequence: TGTGCCAGCAGTGAGAGCGAAAAGGAAGCAGGGGGCGGTCAGCCCCAGCATTTT. It encodes CASSESEKEAGGGQPQHF.

This clone was counted only a few times. CDR3 nucleotides: TGTGCCAGCAGTTTATCGTGGCAGTCAATAGAGACCCAGTACTTC. Amino acids: CASSLSWQSIETQYF. The chain recombines TRBV27 with TRBJ2-5; no clear D. CDR3 size: 15 residues. Germline V gene sequence: CDR1 MNHEY, CDR2 SMNVEV (reference sequence). V dropped 0 bases and J dropped 4 bases, with 12 bases sitting between them.

This clone was observed a handful of times. The chain carries TRBV4-2 and TRBJ1-2; weak D call: TRBD1 (5 bases). Germline CDR1 LGHNA, CDR2 YNFKEQ. This CDR3 is built from 15 residues. Trimming cost V 1 base and J 5 bases, with 14 bases left between them. CDR3 in DNA: TGTGCCAGCAGCCAAGGGGGGAGGGTGGTTTATGGCTACACCTTC. This translates into CASSQGGRVVYGYTF.

The chain is built from TRBV24-1 and TRBJ1-5; 7 bases match TRBD1. From germline, CDR1 is KGHDR and CDR2 SFDVKD. Trimming removed 3 bases from V and 0 bases from J; junction bases left unmatched: 4. The CDR3 contains 16 residues. The CDR3 loop is CATSDRRTGSNQPQHF. For the CDR3, the DNA is TGTGCCACCAGTGATCGCCGGACAGGTAGCAATCAGCCCCAGCATTTT.

This clone turned up a few times. The V and J genes are TRBV9 and TRBJ2-4; weak D call: TRBD2 (6 bases). CDR1 is SGDLS and CDR2 is YYNGEE in the germline V gene. V was clipped by 1 base and J by 8 bases, with 13 bases between them. This CDR3 contains 14 residues. The CDR3 nucleotides are TGTGCCAGCAGCGTAAGGCCAGGAGGGGACATTCAGTACTTC. Protein: CASSVRPGGDIQYF.

The V gene is TRBV3-1 (or the pseudogene TRBV3-2), the J gene TRBJ1-3; D not resolved. CDR1 and CDR2 (germline): LGHDT, YNNKEL (reference sequence). This CDR3 has 15 residues. V was trimmed by 0 bases and J by 1 base, leaving 7 bases between them. The CDR3 sequence is CASSQDSVSGNTIYF. In DNA, the CDR3 is TGTGCCAGCAGCCAAGACAGCGTTTCTGGAAACACCATATATTTT.

The chain links TRBV5-1 to TRBJ2-3, with TRBD2 matching 7 bases. The ends lost 0 bases at V and 0 bases at J; junction bases unmatched: 7. There are 17 residues in the CDR3. Germline values: CDR1 SGHRS, CDR2 YFSETQ. As DNA, the CDR3 is TGCGCCAGCAGCTTGGCCTCACTAGCGAGTAGCACAGATACGCAGTATTTT. Its protein is CASSLASLASSTDTQYF.

The V call is TRBV5-1, the J call TRBJ1-4; no clear D. Between the trimmed V and J ends, which lost 4 bases and 4 bases, there was a span of 14 bases. Germline V gene data show CDR1 as SGHRS and CDR2 as YFSETQ. There are 15 residues in the CDR3. The DNA of the CDR3 is TGCGCCAGCAGCGACCTCCTCGGGGATAATGAAAAACTGTTTTTT. This codes for CASSDLLGDNEKLFF.

The chain combines TRBV7-9 with TRBJ2-1, with TRBD2 matching 9 bases. Per the germline V gene, CDR1 is SEHNR and CDR2 is FQNEAQ (reference sequence). CDR3 size: 15 residues. V shed 5 bases and J 7 bases; nucleotides not matched to a gene: 9. The CDR3 sequence: CASSLGSGRWNEQFF. Written as DNA, the CDR3 is TGTGCCAGCAGCCTGGGTAGCGGGAGATGGAATGAGCAGTTCTTC.

This rearrangement joins TRBV7-8 to TRBJ1-1; D is perhaps TRBD1 (6 bases). The germline V gene encodes CDR1 SGHVS and CDR2 FQNEAQ. This CDR3 spans 14 amino acids. Trimming took 7 bases from V and 0 from J, leaving 12 bases between them. The CDR3 region is CASINQGLNTEAFF. CDR3 DNA: TGTGCCAGCATAAACCAGGGGTTGAACACTGAAGCTTTCTTT.

The V call is TRBV6-5, the J call TRBJ2-3; a weak D match, TRBD2 (6 bases). Trimming removed 8 bases from V and 6 bases from J, with 21 bases in between. The germline CDR1 and CDR2 sequences are MNHEY and SVGAGI. The CDR3 is 15 amino acids. CDR3 residues: CASSPSALEGDTQYF. DNA for the CDR3: TGTGCCAGCTCACCTAGCGCCCTTGAGGGGGATACGCAGTATTTT.

About this clone: This CDR3 is also generated by other DNA sequences in the sample. The chain links TRBV28 to TRBJ2-2; 12 nucleotides agree with TRBD2. Germline V gene data show CDR1 as MDHEN and CDR2 as SYDVKM. The CDR3 loop spans 17 amino acids. Trimming at V came to 6 bases and at J to 6 bases, leaving 11 bases not matched to a gene. The chain's CDR3 is CASRTSGRGGRAGELFF. CDR3 coding DNA: TGTGCCAGCAGGACTAGCGGGAGAGGGGGTCGGGCCGGGGAGCTGTTTTTT.

V usage is TRBV7-8 and J usage is TRBJ1-1; 9 bases are shared with TRBD1. This CDR3 spans 13 amino acids. The trim removed 4 bases at V and 11 bases at J, leaving 8 bases unmatched. Germline loops: CDR1 SGHVS, CDR2 FQNEAQ. As DNA, the CDR3 is TGTGCCAGCAGCTATACGACAGGGGGGCGGGCTTTCTTT. Residues: CASSYTTGGRAFF. The entire variable domain, with the rest obtained from reference TRBV7-8 and TRBJ1-1, is as follows: GAGVSQSPRYKVAKRGQDVALRCDPISGHVSLFWYQQALGQGPEFLTYFQNEAQLDKSGLPSDRFFAERPEGSVSTLKIQRTQQEDSAVYLCASSYTTGGRAFFGQGTRLTVV.

The chain employs TRBV2 and TRBJ2-6; D is undetermined. The length of the CDR3 is 15 residues. V lost 4 bases to trimming and J lost 0 bases, with 7 bases between them. From germline, CDR1 is SNHLY and CDR2 FYNNEI. The CDR3 loop reads CASSADSSGANVLTF. In DNA, the CDR3 is TGTGCCAGCAGTGCTGACTCCTCTGGGGCCAACGTCCTGACTTTC.

Many counts were recorded for this clone. This chain joins TRBV28 and TRBJ2-7; 10 bases agree with TRBD2. From germline, CDR1 is MDHEN and CDR2 SYDVKM. The CDR3 loop spans 16 amino acids. V lost 4 bases and J lost 2; bases outside the gene matches: 8. Here the CDR3 reads CASSSSGTSETYEQYF. The CDR3 DNA reads TGTGCCAGCAGTTCCTCCGGGACTAGCGAAACCTACGAGCAGTACTTC.

This clone was observed a single time. The genes are TRBV4-2 and TRBJ1-2; D remains unclear. This CDR3 is built from 13 residues. V was shortened by 4 bases and J by 5 bases, with 11 bases between the two germline ends. Germline-derived CDR1 and CDR2 are LGHNA and YNFKEQ. CDR3 sequence reads: CASSLDGDYGYTF. CDR3 nucleotide sequence: TGTGCCAGCAGCCTAGACGGGGATTATGGCTACACCTTC.

V is TRBV27 and J is TRBJ1-5; no definite D call. V was shortened by 5 bases and J by 0 bases, with 8 bases between the two germline ends. The CDR3 is made up of 14 amino acids. In germline, CDR1 is MNHEY, CDR2 SMNVEV (reference sequence). The CDR3 loop reads CASSPRDSNQPQHF. The DNA for the CDR3 is TGTGCCAGCAGTCCGCGCGATAGCAATCAGCCCCAGCATTTT.

J is TRBJ1-6 and V is TRBV9; possible D gene TRBD1, 5 bases. The germline CDR1 and CDR2 sequences are SGDLS and YYNGEE. Trimming left V 0 bases short and J 7 bases short, with 11 bases between. The CDR3 is made up of 15 amino acids. The CDR3 DNA reads TGTGCCAGCAGCGTAGCGCTGGAGGGGAATTCACCCCTCCACTTT. Amino acid sequence: CASSVALEGNSPLHF.

This chain uses TRBV18 with TRBJ2-3; 12 nucleotides line up with TRBD2. Germline-derived CDR1 and CDR2 are KGHSH and LQKENI. CDR3 length equals 16 residues. The V gene end was trimmed by 2 bases and the J gene end by 3 bases; junction bases not matched to a gene: 3. CDR3 nucleotide sequence: TGTGCCAGCTCACCAAACGGACTAGCGGGAACAGATACGCAGTATTTT. The encoded protein is CASSPNGLAGTDTQYF.

The chain has TRBV20-1 and TRBJ2-5; D may be TRBD1 (5 bases). The CDR3 consists of 15 residues. The germline V gene has CDR1 DFQATT and CDR2 SNEGSKA (reference sequence). V lost 3 bases and J 0 bases, leaving 14 bases between the germline ends. In DNA form, the CDR3 reads TGCAGTGCTAGTGCATTGGGGCGGTACCAAGAGACCCAGTACTTC. This sequence encodes CSASALGRYQETQYF.

The chain employs TRBV28 and TRBJ2-1, with 9 bases matching TRBD2. CDR3 size: 16 residues. Germline V lookup: CDR1 MDHEN, CDR2 SYDVKM. After removal of 1 base from V and 6 bases from J, the junction contained 7 bases not matched to a gene. The CDR3, as DNA: TGTGCCAGCAGTTTATCGGCGGGGGGGCTGGGCAATGAGCAGTTCTTC. Residues: CASSLSAGGLGNEQFF.

Written as DNA, the CDR3 is TGTGCCAGTATGAAACTAGCGGGAGGCAATGAGCAGTTCTTC. It is translated as CASMKLAGGNEQFF. The V gene is TRBV19, the J gene TRBJ2-1; 12 bases match TRBD2. This CDR3 has 14 residues. The germline CDR1 and CDR2 sequences are LNHDA and SQIVND (reference sequence). The trim removed 7 bases at V and 6 bases at J, leaving 4 bases unmatched.

The chain is built from TRBV28 and TRBJ2-1, with D possibly matching TRBD2 (5 bases). This CDR3 region has 14 residues. Trimming removed 8 bases from V and 1 base from J, with 12 bases in between. Germline CDR1 and CDR2: MDHEN and SYDVKM. The CDR3 loop is CASLPGLSYNEQFF. The CDR3 DNA sequence: TGTGCCAGCCTTCCGGGGTTGTCCTACAATGAGCAGTTCTTC.

This clone was seen once. This chain connects TRBV27 to TRBJ1-3; possibly TRBD1 for D (5 bases). V gave up 5 bases and J gave up 3 bases, with 17 bases separating them. Germline values: CDR1 MNHEY, CDR2 SMNVEV (reference sequence). The length of the CDR3 is 16 residues. This chain's CDR3 is CASSRGSGQGGNTIYF. The DNA for the CDR3 is TGTGCCAGCAGTCGAGGGAGCGGGCAGGGTGGAAACACCATATATTTT.